This T cell receptor (beta chain) came from a study of T-cell reconstitution after alpha-beta-depleted transplantation in children. Unique molecular identifiers were incorporated when the TCRbeta library was constructed. TCRdb used MiXCR to reprocess the PCR reads, holding one entry per CDR3 protein. Of around 440,000 distinct CDR3 sequences in the sample, 10% are singletons; the top ten hold about 2%. Findings of the study overall: Reported findings indicate that, about two months after transplant, alpha-beta T cells came from several hundred expanded clones, which were derived from non-depleted graft cells. Newly made T cells mostly supplied T-cell counts and diversity one year after transplant. Day-60 TCRbeta diversity that was high in some patients was derived from surviving recipient T cells and thymic progenitors.

Many counts were recorded for this clonotype. Its specificity is unknown. The germline V gene encodes CDR1 MNHEY and CDR2 SMNVEV (reference sequence). The CDR3 contains 14 residues. The J segment lost 0 bases and the V segment lost 7 bases, leaving 3 bases of the junction unmatched. This receptor was taken from a child younger than 10 with inherited bone marrow failure, due to receive a stem cell transplant. This specimen consisted of PBMCs, obtained before TCRalphabeta/CD19-depleted stem cell transplant. The V call is TRBV27, the J call TRBJ1-5; TRBD1 matches at 7 bases. The CDR3 region is CASKGTDSNQPQHF. Here the CDR3 DNA reads TGTGCCAGCAAAGGGACAGATAGCAATCAGCCCCAGCATTTT.